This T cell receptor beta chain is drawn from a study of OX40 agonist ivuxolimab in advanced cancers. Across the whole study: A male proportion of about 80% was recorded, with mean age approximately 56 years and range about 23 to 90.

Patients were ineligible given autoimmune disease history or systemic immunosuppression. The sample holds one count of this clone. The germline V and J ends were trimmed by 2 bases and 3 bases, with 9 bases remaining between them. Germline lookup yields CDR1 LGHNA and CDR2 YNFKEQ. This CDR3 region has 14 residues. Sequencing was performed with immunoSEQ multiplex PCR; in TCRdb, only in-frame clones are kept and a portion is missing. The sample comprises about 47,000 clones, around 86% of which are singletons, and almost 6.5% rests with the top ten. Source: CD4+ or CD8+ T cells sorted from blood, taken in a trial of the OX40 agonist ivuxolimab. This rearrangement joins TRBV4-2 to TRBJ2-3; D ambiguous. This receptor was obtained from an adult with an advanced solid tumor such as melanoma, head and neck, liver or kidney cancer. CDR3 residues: CASSQPMGTDTQYF. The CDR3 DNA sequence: TGTGCCAGCAGCCAACCGATGGGGACAGATACGCAGTATTTT.